The next 28 T cell receptor beta chains were all read from a single sample in a study of cytomegalovirus exposure and HLA in healthy donors. TCRdb keeps only in-frame clones here, not all; method: immunoSEQ multiplex PCR. The table shows under 250,000 clones, with under 95% occurring only once. Sequencing used PBMCs. These receptors were taken from a woman in her late teens or twenties in good health and CMV-seronegative.

The genes are TRBV5-1 and TRBJ2-7, with TRBD2 as a possible D gene (5 bases). CDR1 and CDR2 from the germline V gene are SGHRS and YFSETQ. The CDR3 contains 17 residues. Deletions cut 3 bases from V and 2 bases from J, with 21 bases between. Here the CDR3 reads CASSSRGSRTGPYEQYF. CDR3 DNA: TGCGCCAGCAGCTCCCGGGGTTCGCGGACTGGGCCCTACGAGCAGTACTTC.

About this clone itself: One junction end disagrees with the germline gene, perhaps due to a read error. The CDR3 DNA follows: TGTGCTAGCAGCGCCAGACAGGGGATCTACAATGAGCAGTTCTTC. Translated, it gives CASSARQGIYNEQFF. J is TRBJ2-1 and V is TRBV7-7; 8 bases match TRBD1. The length of the CDR3 is 15 residues. Germline V gives CDR1 SSHAT, CDR2 FNYEAQ (reference sequence).

The V and J genes are TRBV19 and TRBJ2-7; 8 bases are shared with TRBD1. The CDR3 covers 16 residues. Germline-derived CDR1 and CDR2 are LNHDA and SQIVND (reference sequence). With 4 bases clipped from V and 6 bases from J, the junction kept 14 bases outside the gene matches. The CDR3 reads CASSTHRTGNFREQYF. The CDR3, as DNA: TGTGCCAGTAGTACCCACAGGACAGGGAATTTCCGCGAGCAGTACTTC.

The rearrangement uses TRBV27 and TRBJ2-7, with 9 positions matching TRBD2. V dropped 6 bases and J dropped 0; count of bases not matched to a gene: 6. The V gene's germline CDR1 is MNHEY and CDR2 SMNVEV (reference sequence). CDR3 size: 15 residues. In nucleotides, the CDR3 is TGTGCCAGCAGGCTGAGCGGGGGGAGCTCCTACGAGCAGTACTTC. It is translated as CASRLSGGSSYEQYF.

This sequence joins TRBV11-2 and TRBJ2-2, with D unresolved. This CDR3 comprises 13 residues. V shed 0 bases and J shed 6 bases, with 5 bases lying between them. The germline gives CDR1 SGHAT, CDR2 FQNNGV. CDR3 nucleotides: TGTGCCAGCAGCTTAGATCAGTCCGGGGAGCTGTTTTTT. The encoded protein is CASSLDQSGELFF.

The chain recombines TRBV19 with TRBJ1-2; TRBD1 might be the D (5 bases). The CDR3 loop spans 12 amino acids. V was pared by 3 bases and J by 8 bases, with 10 bases between. CDR1 and CDR2 from the germline V gene are LNHDA and SQIVND (reference sequence). The CDR3 spells CASSIGGVGYTF. CDR3 nucleotides: TGTGCCAGTAGTATCGGAGGGGTGGGCTACACCTTC.

This clone has just one count. The V and J genes are TRBV9 and TRBJ2-7; TRBD1 might be the D (6 bases). From germline, CDR1 is SGDLS and CDR2 YYNGEE. This CDR3 comprises 14 residues. Trimming stripped 0 bases from V and 5 bases from J, with 12 bases between. Written as DNA, the CDR3 is TGTGCCAGCAGCGTAGGGGCAGGGGAAAACGAGCAGTACTTC. Its protein product is CASSVGAGENEQYF.

This chain links TRBV5-1 with TRBJ1-3; D is unclear. The V end lost 4 bases, the J end lost 0 bases, and 11 bases lay between the germline ends. Germline V gives CDR1 SGHRS, CDR2 YFSETQ. The CDR3 totals 15 residues. The CDR3 DNA follows: TGCGCCAGCAGCCCGAGCCGCCCCTCTGGAAACACCATATATTTT. It encodes CASSPSRPSGNTIYF.

This clone appeared a single time. V usage is TRBV2 and J usage is TRBJ1-3; TRBD1 matches 9 bases. V shed 6 bases and J 4 bases; nucleotides not matched to a gene: 10. CDR1 is SNHLY, CDR2 FYNNEI, per germline. This CDR3 is 16 amino acids long. This CDR3 reads CASSREGQGGGNTIYF. The CDR3 DNA sequence: TGTGCCAGCAGCCGCGAGGGACAGGGCGGGGGAAACACCATATATTTT.

This chain connects TRBV6-5 to TRBJ2-4; D is uncertain. The CDR3 runs 15 residues. CDR1 is MNHEY, CDR2 SVGAGI, per germline. Trimming left V 3 bases short and J 0 bases short, with 9 bases between. The CDR3 DNA reads TGTGCCAGCAGTTATTCGGAGCTAGCCAAAAACATTCAGTACTTC. As protein: CASSYSELAKNIQYF.

The chain joins TRBV30 to TRBJ2-7; TRBD2 might be the D (6 bases). Germline CDR1 is GTSNPN and CDR2 is SVGIG (reference sequence). The CDR3 runs to 17 residues. V was shortened by 3 bases and J by 1 base, with 22 bases between the two germline ends. The CDR3 region has the DNA TGTGCCTGGAGCCCAAGGTGGGACTTTATAATTTCCTACGAGCAGTACTTC. This sequence encodes CAWSPRWDFIISYEQYF.

At least ten counts were recorded for this clone. V usage is TRBV9 and J usage is TRBJ2-7, with TRBD2 identical over 10 bases. The trim removed 3 bases at V and 1 base at J, leaving 4 bases unmatched. The CDR3 is 15 amino acids. Germline loops: CDR1 SGDLS, CDR2 YYNGEE. CDR3 sequence reads: CASSAGTSESYEQYF. The DNA of the CDR3 is TGTGCCAGCAGCGCCGGGACTAGCGAATCCTACGAGCAGTACTTC.

The J gene is TRBJ1-1, the V gene TRBV4-1, with D perhaps TRBD1 (6 bases). Germline V gene data show CDR1 as MGHRA and CDR2 as YSYEKL. CDR3 length equals 15 residues. V lost 3 bases, J lost 0 bases, and 11 bases lay in between. The CDR3 DNA follows: TGCGCCAGCAGCCACCAGACAGGTCTGAACACTGAAGCTTTCTTT. Its protein product is CASSHQTGLNTEAFF.

The chain has TRBV30 and TRBJ1-6, with 7 bases fitting TRBD1. The V and J ends lost 5 bases and 6 bases, in that order; junction bases with no gene match: 1. Germline V CDR1 and CDR2: GTSNPN, SVGIG (reference sequence). The CDR3 sequence is 12 residues long. Written as DNA, the CDR3 is TGTGCCTGGGACAGGGTTAATTCACCCCTCCACTTT. It codes for CAWDRVNSPLHF.

The genes are TRBV7-2 and TRBJ1-2; D is undetermined. CDR1 and CDR2 from the germline V gene are SGHTA and FQGNSA. V lost 0 bases to trimming and J lost 4 bases, with 9 bases between them. The CDR3 consists of 14 residues. The CDR3, as DNA: TGTGCCAGCAGCTTAGCGCGCGGAAGCTATGGCTACACCTTC. Its protein is CASSLARGSYGYTF.

CDR3 nucleotides: TGTGCCTGGAGGCGCGTCCCGGATACGCAGTATTTT. Translation gives CAWRRVPDTQYF. The rearrangement links TRBV30 to TRBJ2-3; D is unclear. This CDR3 is built from 12 residues. V gave up 3 bases and J gave up 6 bases, with 10 bases separating them. From germline, CDR1 is GTSNPN and CDR2 SVGIG (reference sequence).

The genes are TRBV9 and TRBJ2-2; 8 bases agree with TRBD2. CDR1 is SGDLS and CDR2 is YYNGEE in the germline V gene. J was trimmed by 1 base and V by 4 bases; bases with no gene match: 6. This CDR3 is 16 amino acids long. CDR3 in DNA: TGTGCCAGCAGCACCCAGGCGGGGGGGAACACCGGGGAGCTGTTTTTT. Protein sequence: CASSTQAGGNTGELFF. The whole variable domain, remainder taken from reference TRBV9 and TRBJ2-2, is DSGVTQTPKHLITATGQRVTLRCSPRSGDLSVYWYQQSLDQGLQFLIQYYNGEERAKGNILERFSAQQFPDLHSELNLSSLELGDSALYFCASSTQAGGNTGELFFGEGSRLTVL.

J is TRBJ2-3 and V is TRBV19, with a weak D call TRBD2 (5 bases). Germline V CDR1 and CDR2: LNHDA, SQIVND (reference sequence). CDR3 length: 15 residues. Deletions cut 5 bases from V and 2 bases from J, with 14 bases between. The CDR3 DNA follows: TGTGCCAGTAGTCCGCGGGTGGATTTCACAGATACGCAGTATTTT. Translating it yields CASSPRVDFTDTQYF. Based on the CDR3 plus reference TRBV19 and TRBJ2-3, the full variable domain is DGGITQSPKYLFRKEGQNVTLSCEQNLNHDAMYWYRQDPGQGLRLIYYSQIVNDFQKGDIAEGYSVSREKKESFPLTVTSAQKNPTAFYLCASSPRVDFTDTQYFGPGTRLTVL.

This clone appeared a single time. The chain joins TRBV9 to TRBJ1-1; D is possibly TRBD1 (5 bases). The germline V gene encodes CDR1 SGDLS and CDR2 YYNGEE. With 0 bases removed from V and 4 bases from J, the gap between germline ends came to 10 bases. CDR3 length: 14 amino acids. The CDR3 DNA reads as TGTGCCAGCAGCGTAGAGGCGGGGGGCACTGAAGCTTTCTTT. Amino acid sequence: CASSVEAGGTEAFF.

This rearrangement joins TRBV5-4 to TRBJ2-7, with 8 bases identical to TRBD1. The CDR3 is 13 residues long. Germline V gene sequence: CDR1 SGHNT, CDR2 YYREEE (reference sequence). The trim removed 4 bases at V and 5 bases at J, leaving 5 bases unmatched. CDR3 nucleotide sequence: TGTGCCAGCAGCCCAGGACAGGGAAACGAGCAGTACTTC. Its protein product is CASSPGQGNEQYF.

V and J are TRBV28 and TRBJ1-5; D might be TRBD1 (5 bases). The CDR3 runs 15 residues. The germline V gene has CDR1 MDHEN and CDR2 SYDVKM. Trimming cost V 10 bases and J 6 bases, with 22 bases left between them. The CDR3 loop is CATKGAGPHSQPQHF. For the CDR3, the DNA is TGTGCCACCAAAGGGGCAGGCCCCCATAGTCAGCCCCAGCATTTT.

The rearrangement links TRBV30 to TRBJ1-4; maybe TRBD1 (5 bases). CDR1 and CDR2 from the germline V gene are GTSNPN and SVGIG (reference sequence). The ends were cut back, 0 bases at V and 6 bases at J, with 14 bases in the middle. The CDR3 length is 15 residues. The CDR3 reads CAWSVQAGRYEKLFF. CDR3 nucleotides: TGTGCCTGGAGTGTACAGGCAGGGAGGTATGAAAAACTGTTTTTT.

This chain links TRBV28 with TRBJ1-1, with 9 bases that match TRBD1. After removal of 2 bases from V and 4 bases from J, the junction contained 5 bases not matched to a gene. This CDR3 has 15 residues. CDR1 is MDHEN, CDR2 SYDVKM, per germline. CDR3 residues: CASSLGQTGGTEAFF. As DNA, the CDR3 is TGTGCCAGCAGTTTAGGACAGACAGGGGGCACTGAAGCTTTCTTT.

The chain combines TRBV5-1 with TRBJ2-1; tentatively, D is TRBD2 (6 bases). The germline V and J ends were trimmed by 4 bases and 9 bases, with 20 bases remaining between them. This CDR3 region has 15 residues. Germline CDR1 SGHRS, CDR2 YFSETQ. The CDR3 DNA reads TGCGCCAGCAGCCCGGGAGCAGGTGGTGCAGGTGAGCAGTTCTTC. Its translation is CASSPGAGGAGEQFF. The whole variable domain, remainder taken from reference TRBV5-1 and TRBJ2-1, is KAGVTQTPRYLIKTRGQQVTLSCSPISGHRSVSWYQQTPGQGLQFLFEYFSETQRNKGNFPGRFSGRQFSNSRSEMNVSTLELGDSALYLCASSPGAGGAGEQFFGPGTRLTVL.

The rearrangement joins TRBV7-8 to TRBJ1-1; 8 bases agree with TRBD1. The length of the CDR3 is 16 residues. The trim removed 3 bases at V and 3 bases at J, leaving 9 bases unmatched. Germline V lookup: CDR1 SGHVS, CDR2 FQNEAQ. This CDR3 is CASSFLRTGKDTEAFF. In nucleotides, the CDR3 is TGTGCCAGCAGCTTCCTTCGGACAGGGAAAGACACTGAAGCTTTCTTT.

V gene TRBV19 combines with J gene TRBJ2-2; D not certain. The CDR3 is 12 residues long. Germline CDR1 reads LNHDA; CDR2 reads SQIVND (reference sequence). V was trimmed by 6 bases and J by 7 bases, leaving 9 bases between them. The CDR3 bases are TGTGCCAGTAGCCTAATCGGCGGGGAGCTGTTTTTT. This codes for CASSLIGGELFF.

The rearrangement links TRBV6-5 to TRBJ2-5, with 8 nucleotides matching TRBD1. Germline CDR1 MNHEY, CDR2 SVGAGI. Trimming at V came to 5 bases and at J to 4 bases, leaving 9 bases not matched to a gene. This CDR3 spans 15 amino acids. The DNA for the CDR3 is TGTGCCAGCAGTCACAGGGGGAGTGATAGAGAGACCCAGTACTTC. Protein product: CASSHRGSDRETQYF.

The genes are TRBV11-2 and TRBJ1-1, with TRBD1 as a possible D gene (5 bases). Trimming took 1 base from V and 0 from J, leaving 18 bases between them. The CDR3 covers 18 residues. Germline assignment: CDR1 SGHAT and CDR2 FQNNGV. The CDR3 DNA reads TGTGCCAGCAGCTTAGGCCTCAACAGGTATCTCATGAACACTGAAGCTTTCTTT. This sequence encodes CASSLGLNRYLMNTEAFF.